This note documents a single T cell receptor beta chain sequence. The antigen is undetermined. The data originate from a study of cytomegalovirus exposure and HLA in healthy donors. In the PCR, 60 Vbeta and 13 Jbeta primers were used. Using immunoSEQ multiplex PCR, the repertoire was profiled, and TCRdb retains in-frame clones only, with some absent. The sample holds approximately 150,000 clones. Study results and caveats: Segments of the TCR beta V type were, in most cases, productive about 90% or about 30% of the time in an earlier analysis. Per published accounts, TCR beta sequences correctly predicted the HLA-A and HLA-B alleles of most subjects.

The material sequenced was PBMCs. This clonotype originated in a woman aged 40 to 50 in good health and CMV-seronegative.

The CDR3 here is CASSPLPLAEQFF. DNA of the CDR3: TGTGCCAGCAGCCCCCTCCCGCTCGCGGAGCAGTTCTTC. The V and J genes are TRBV28 and TRBJ2-1; D gene uncertain. Looked up from germline, CDR1 is MDHEN and CDR2 is SYDVKM. V shed 6 bases and J shed 10 bases, with 16 bases lying between them. The CDR3 runs 13 residues.